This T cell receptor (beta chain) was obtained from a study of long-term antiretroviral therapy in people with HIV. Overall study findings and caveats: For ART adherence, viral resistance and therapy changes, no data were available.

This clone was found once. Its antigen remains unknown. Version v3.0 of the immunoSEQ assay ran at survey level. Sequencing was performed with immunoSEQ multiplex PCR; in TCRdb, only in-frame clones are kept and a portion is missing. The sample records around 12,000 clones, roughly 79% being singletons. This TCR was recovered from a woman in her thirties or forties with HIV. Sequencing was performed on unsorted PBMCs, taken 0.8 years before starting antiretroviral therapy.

The CDR3 sequence is CASRESGSQETQYF. The CDR3 DNA is TGTGCCAGTAGGGAAAGCGGGTCTCAAGAGACCCAGTACTTC. V gene TRBV19 combines with J gene TRBJ2-5; D is perhaps TRBD2 (6 bases). Per the germline V gene, CDR1 is LNHDA and CDR2 is SQIVND (reference sequence). The CDR3 sequence is 14 residues long. V lost 6 bases and J lost 2, with 13 bases in between.